These 22 T cell receptor beta chains originate from one sample sequenced in a study of T cells in Graves' hyperthyroidism and ophthalmopathy (dated by TCRdb to the late 2010s). Libraries were built with multiplex PCR. The sequencer listed for this sample is Illumina HiSeq 2000. The TCR beta CDR3 regions were amplified from the RNA transcripts. The TCR CDR3 was subjected to a first round of RT-PCR using the HTBI primer set and the Qiagen OneStep RT-PCR kit. The public reads were reprocessed in TCRdb via fastp at Q25 and MiXCR, keeping in-frame beta chains. Each entry merges the rows of one CDR3 protein and shows their most common DNA and genes. Recorded for this sample are about 160,000 distinct CDR3 sequences; over 8% of them occurred a single time. The ten biggest clones cover around 21% of the sample. The sequenced sample consisted of blood. These receptors originate from a woman in her late teens or twenties with Graves' hyperthyroidism that later progressed to Graves' ophthalmopathy.

This clonotype was seen many times. The rearrangement joins TRBV9 to TRBJ2-2, with TRBD1 as a possible D gene (5 bases). Germline values: CDR1 SGDLS, CDR2 YYNGEE. Trimming left V 1 base short and J 7 bases short, with 14 bases between. The CDR3 spans 15 residues. CDR3 amino acids: CASSVNRGLGGELFF. In DNA form, the CDR3 reads TGTGCCAGCAGCGTAAATAGGGGATTAGGCGGGGAGCTGTTTTTT.

This clonotype has a count of ten or more. The genes are TRBV28 and TRBJ1-2, with 9 nucleotides matching TRBD1. CDR1 is MDHEN, CDR2 SYDVKM, per germline. Unmatched junction bases numbered 9, after V lost 6 bases and J lost 4 bases. CDR3 length: 15 amino acids. The DNA for the CDR3 is TGTGCCAGCAGGTGGACAGGGGACGGTCCCTATGGCTACACCTTC. Its protein product is CASRWTGDGPYGYTF.

In this sample, this clonotype turned up many times. This chain uses TRBV28 with TRBJ1-1; tentatively, D is TRBD1 (5 bases). Trimming shortened V by 4 bases and J by 3 bases, and 9 bases separated the two germline ends. The CDR3 loop spans 13 amino acids. CDR1 and CDR2 (germline): MDHEN, SYDVKM. The CDR3 sequence: CASSSRVDTEAFF. The CDR3 nucleotides read TGTGCCAGCAGTTCCAGGGTTGACACTGAAGCTTTCTTT. The variable domain in full, with the rest retrieved from reference TRBV28 and TRBJ1-1, is DVKVTQSSRYLVKRTGEKVFLECVQDMDHENMFWYRQDPGLGLRLIYFSYDVKMKEKGDIPEGYSVSREKKERFSLILESASTNQTSMYLCASSSRVDTEAFFGQGTRLTVV.

This clonotype came up many times. The V and J genes are TRBV20-1 and TRBJ1-1; D uncertain. Germline V gene lookup returns CDR1 DFQATT and CDR2 SNEGSKA (reference sequence). This CDR3 is built from 15 residues. Trimming took off 0 bases at V and 2 bases at J, with 13 bases between the two ends. CDR3 DNA: TGCAGTGCTAGAGATGGGTTCGGGAGCAACACTGAAGCTTTCTTT. Translation gives CSARDGFGSNTEAFF.

This clonotype was counted ten times or more. V is TRBV6-1 and J is TRBJ1-5; 7 bases map to TRBD1. Germline CDR1 is MNHNS and CDR2 is SASEGT. J was trimmed by 4 bases and V by 6 bases; bases with no gene match: 3. CDR3 length equals 13 residues. CDR3 region: CASRWTGNQPQHF. In DNA, the CDR3 is TGTGCCAGCAGATGGACAGGTAATCAGCCCCAGCATTTT.

This clonotype came up many times. The CDR3 spells CASSIRTVGANVLTF. The CDR3 nucleotides read TGTGCCAGCAGCATCCGGACGGTTGGGGCCAACGTCCTGACTTTC. The gene calls are TRBV7-2 and TRBJ2-6; D not resolved. Between the trimmed V and J ends, which lost 5 bases and 3 bases, there was a span of 11 bases. The CDR3 loop spans 15 amino acids. Germline lookup yields CDR1 SGHTA and CDR2 FQGNSA.

This chain links TRBV6-5 with TRBJ2-3; 8 bases are a match to TRBD2. CDR1 and CDR2 from the germline V gene are MNHEY and SVGAGI. The ends lost 3 bases at V and 5 bases at J; junction bases unmatched: 13. The CDR3 runs 17 residues. The CDR3: CASSYKPRGGPVDTQYF. Here the CDR3 DNA reads TGTGCCAGCAGTTATAAGCCTCGGGGGGGCCCGGTAGATACGCAGTATTTT.

This clonotype was detected a few times. The chain has TRBV5-6 and TRBJ2-5; possible D gene TRBD1, 6 bases. V shed 4 bases and J shed 2 bases, with 15 bases lying between them. The CDR3 has 15 amino acids. The germline V gene encodes CDR1 SGHDT and CDR2 YYEEEE. For the CDR3, the DNA is TGTGCCAGCAGCCGTAAAACAGGGTTTCAAGAGACCCAGTACTTC. Amino acid sequence: CASSRKTGFQETQYF.

This clonotype was found once. A much larger clone differs from this one at a single base, so this may be a read error. The chain employs TRBV10-3 and TRBJ1-2, with D tentatively TRBD1 (5 bases). The CDR3 is 14 amino acids. V was pared by 1 base and J by 8 bases, with 14 bases between. Germline assignment: CDR1 ENHRY and CDR2 SYGVKD. The CDR3 region is CAISELTQGWGYTF. For the CDR3, the DNA is TGTGCCATCAGTGAGTTGACTCAGGGCTGGGGCTACACCTTC.

This clonotype was counted many times. This chain uses TRBV20-1 with TRBJ1-2, with D possibly TRBD1 on 6 matching bases. Trimming cost V 4 bases and J 4 bases, with 16 bases left between them. CDR1 is DFQATT, CDR2 SNEGSKA, per germline (reference sequence). The CDR3 loop spans 14 amino acids. CDR3 in amino acids: CSATTGFLGYGYTF. CDR3 sequence (DNA): TGCAGTGCTACAACAGGGTTTTTAGGCTATGGCTACACCTTC.

The rearrangement links TRBV27 to TRBJ2-1; 13 nucleotides agree with TRBD2. CDR1 and CDR2 from the germline V gene are MNHEY and SMNVEV (reference sequence). This CDR3 is built from 15 residues. J lost 7 bases, V lost 6 bases, and 6 bases had no gene match. The CDR3 protein is CASRTSGGPMNEQFF. The CDR3 DNA reads TGTGCCAGCAGGACTAGCGGGGGGCCGATGAATGAGCAGTTCTTC.

In its sample, this clonotype was seen many times. The chain has TRBV7-8 and TRBJ2-4, with D tentatively TRBD1 (5 bases). This CDR3 is built from 15 residues. V was cut by 1 base and J by 8 bases, with 15 bases left in between. Germline V gives CDR1 SGHVS, CDR2 FQNEAQ. CDR3 bases: TGTGCCAGCAGCTTAGGCCCCTGGAGCAGGGACATTCAGTACTTC. Its protein is CASSLGPWSRDIQYF.

This clonotype was detected ten times or more. The chain carries TRBV7-8 and TRBJ1-5, with a weak D call TRBD1 (6 bases). In germline, CDR1 is SGHVS, CDR2 FQNEAQ. Trimming pared 5 bases from V and 5 bases from J, leaving 19 bases between. CDR3 length: 16 residues. CDR3 sequence (DNA): TGTGCCAGCAGCGACCGCCGGGACACATTTTATCAGCCCCAGCATTTT. Its protein product is CASSDRRDTFYQPQHF.

At least ten counts were recorded for this clonotype. This chain links TRBV2 with TRBJ1-1, with D possibly TRBD1 on 5 matching bases. The germline V and J ends were trimmed by 9 bases and 4 bases, with 15 bases remaining between them. Germline V CDR1 and CDR2: SNHLY, FYNNEI. There are 13 residues in the CDR3. This CDR3 reads CASLFGTGTEAFF. CDR3 DNA sequence: TGTGCCAGTTTGTTCGGGACGGGCACTGAAGCTTTCTTT.

This clonotype came up a few times. The chain carries TRBV4-1 and TRBJ1-6; D gene unclear. Germline CDR1 and CDR2: MGHRA and YSYEKL. There are 15 residues in the CDR3. V shed 1 base and J shed 5 bases, with 9 bases lying between them. The CDR3, as DNA: TGCGCCAGCAGCCAAGGTAACACCAATAATTCACCCCTCCACTTT. Its protein is CASSQGNTNNSPLHF.

This clonotype was detected many times. The V gene is TRBV19, the J gene TRBJ1-2; D is possibly TRBD1 (5 bases). The CDR3 length is 17 residues. Germline V CDR1 and CDR2: LNHDA, SQIVND (reference sequence). Trimming removed 5 bases at V and 6 bases at J, with 25 bases between. CDR3 bases: TGTGCCAGTAGTTCGACTGGGGGGGAACTGTGGAGTAATGGCTACACCTTC. This sequence encodes CASSSTGGELWSNGYTF.

This clonotype was detected many times. An end of the junction does not agree with germline; a read error may underlie this. The chain couples TRBV29-1 to TRBJ1-5; D remains unclear. Germline CDR1 is SQVTM and CDR2 is ANQGSEA. This CDR3 has 13 amino acids. CDR3 bases: TGCAGCGTTCAAGAACTGACCAATCAGCCCCAGCATTTT. Encoded protein: CSVQELTNQPQHF.

This clonotype was counted many times. The chain couples TRBV6-1 to TRBJ1-1; a possible D gene is TRBD1 (5 bases). CDR1 and CDR2 (germline): MNHNS, SASEGT. The CDR3 runs 15 residues. The V gene lost 2 bases and the J gene lost 1 base, with 11 bases spanning the gap. The CDR3: CASSESGRPNTEAFF. The CDR3 coding sequence is TGTGCCAGCAGTGAATCAGGGCGGCCGAACACTGAAGCTTTCTTT.

This clonotype was found many times. The chain carries TRBV30 and TRBJ1-1; D gene unclear. The CDR3 has 14 residues. The germline CDR1 and CDR2 sequences are GTSNPN and SVGIG (reference sequence). With 3 bases removed from V and 5 bases from J, the gap between germline ends came to 16 bases. CDR3 in DNA: TGTGCCTGGAGGGTGCCGGGGTGGGGTACTGAAGCTTTCTTT. Translated, it gives CAWRVPGWGTEAFF. Drawing the rest from reference TRBV30 and TRBJ1-1, the complete variable domain is SQTIHQWPATLVQPVGSPLSLECTVEGTSNPNLYWYRQAAGRGLQLLFYSVGIGQISSEVPQNLSASRPQDRQFILSSKKLLLSDSGFYLCAWRVPGWGTEAFFGQGTRLTVV.

This clonotype was seen at least ten times. An end of the junction does not agree with germline; a read error may underlie this. CDR3 region: CASSEDLGKNNEQFF. CDR3 nucleotide sequence: TGTGCCAGTAGTGAGGACCTAGGGAAAAACAATGAGCAGTTCTTC. This sequence joins TRBV6-1 and TRBJ2-1; no clear D. This CDR3 is 15 amino acids long. In germline, CDR1 is MNHNS, CDR2 SASEGT.

This clonotype was counted ten times or more. The chain recombines TRBV28 with TRBJ1-5, with 8 positions matching TRBD1. Trimming cost V 5 bases and J 6 bases; bases outside gene matches: 15. The CDR3 loop spans 17 amino acids. Germline lookup yields CDR1 MDHEN and CDR2 SYDVKM. Here the CDR3 DNA reads TGTGCCAGCAGTCAAAGGACAGGGTCTCCTCTGGGTCAGCCCCAGCATTTT. Protein: CASSQRTGSPLGQPQHF.

This clonotype was seen ten or more times. The chain recombines TRBV19 with TRBJ1-2; TRBD1 aligns across 10 bases. CDR3 size: 14 residues. With V trimmed by 3 bases and J by 6 bases, 4 bases remained unmatched. Germline values: CDR1 LNHDA, CDR2 SQIVND (reference sequence). The CDR3 nucleotides are TGTGCCAGTAGTATGGACAGGGGGAATGATGGCTACACCTTC. This sequence encodes CASSMDRGNDGYTF.